Listed below are T cell receptor beta chains from one sample, sequenced in a study of T cell responses to AZD1222 COVID-19 vaccine. The repertoire was sequenced with immunoSEQ multiplex PCR; TCRdb's copy has only in-frame clones and lacks some. The repertoire holds about 81,000 clones, with approximately 90% as singletons. The material sequenced was peripheral blood, taken 28 days after the second AZD1222 dose. The origin of the receptors is an adult who received the AZD1222 COVID-19 vaccine. Both conserved end residues are part of each CDR3. D genes are given only for firm matches. The listing skips clone size in some rows; elsewhere it reads once, few, many or a size class.

D gene: NA; J gene: TRBJ1-2; clone size: once; V gene: TRBV5-6; CDR3 protein: CASSPGQYGYTF; CDR3 DNA: TGTGCCAGCAGCCCCGGACAGTATGGCTACACCTTC
D gene: NA; J gene: TRBJ2-1; clone size: NA; V gene: TRBV19; CDR3 protein: CASSIGTGTYNEQFF; CDR3 DNA: TGTGCCAGTAGTATCGGGACTGGAACCTACAATGAGCAGTTCTTC
D gene: TRBD1; J gene: TRBJ2-2; clone size: NA; V gene: TRBV28; CDR3 protein: CASSSEDRAPGELFF; CDR3 DNA: TGTGCCAGCAGTTCCGAGGACAGGGCTCCCGGGGAGCTGTTTTTT
D gene: NA; J gene: TRBJ2-2; clone size: NA; V gene: TRBV9; CDR3 protein: CASSVGGLNTGELFF; CDR3 DNA: TGTGCCAGCAGCGTCGGTGGGTTAAACACCGGGGAGCTGTTTTTT
D gene: TRBD1; J gene: TRBJ1-2; clone size: NA; V gene: TRBV2; CDR3 protein: CASSQGGQGYTF; CDR3 DNA: TGTGCCAGCAGTCAGGGGGGTCAGGGCTACACCTTC
D gene: NA; J gene: TRBJ2-2; clone size: NA; V gene: TRBV5-1; CDR3 protein: CASSFSLGGELFF; CDR3 DNA: TGCGCCAGCAGCTTCAGCTTAGGCGGGGAGCTGTTTTTT
D gene: NA; J gene: TRBJ2-7; clone size: NA; V gene: TRBV9; CDR3 protein: CASSVRPTYEQYF; CDR3 DNA: TGTGCCAGCAGCGTTAGACCGACCTACGAGCAGTACTTC
D gene: NA; J gene: TRBJ1-6; clone size: NA; V gene: TRBV7-9; CDR3 protein: CASTLSGPEHSPLHF; CDR3 DNA: TGTGCCAGCACGCTTTCGGGACCAGAACATTCACCCCTCCACTTT
D gene: NA; J gene: TRBJ1-3; clone size: NA; V gene: TRBV3-1/TRBV3-2; CDR3 protein: CASSQGTSSGNTIYF; CDR3 DNA: TGTGCCAGCAGCCAAGGGACAAGCTCTGGAAACACCATATATTTT
D gene: TRBD2; J gene: TRBJ2-4; clone size: NA; V gene: TRBV6-6; CDR3 protein: CASTRLAENIQYF; CDR3 DNA: TGTGCCAGCACCAGACTAGCGGAAAACATTCAGTACTTC
D gene: NA; J gene: TRBJ2-1; clone size: NA; V gene: TRBV25-1; CDR3 protein: CASSEKTGVEQFF; CDR3 DNA: TGTGCCAGCAGTGAGAAGACAGGTGTCGAGCAGTTCTTC
D gene: NA; J gene: TRBJ2-1; clone size: few; V gene: TRBV14; CDR3 protein: CASSLPQYGSDEQFF; CDR3 DNA: TGTGCCAGCAGCCTCCCCCAATACGGGAGCGATGAGCAGTTCTTC
D gene: NA; J gene: TRBJ2-1; clone size: few; V gene: TRBV10-2; CDR3 protein: CASSEVQAGEQFF; CDR3 DNA: TGCGCCAGCAGTGAGGTTCAGGCGGGTGAGCAGTTCTTC
D gene: NA; J gene: TRBJ2-2; clone size: NA; V gene: TRBV27; CDR3 protein: CASSLSAGELFF; CDR3 DNA: TGTGCCAGCAGTTTATCTGCCGGGGAGCTGTTTTTT
D gene: NA; J gene: TRBJ2-7; clone size: NA; V gene: TRBV29-1; CDR3 protein: CSVGWGSVYEQYF; CDR3 DNA: TGCAGCGTTGGGTGGGGCTCGGTCTACGAGCAGTACTTC
D gene: TRBD2; J gene: TRBJ2-7; clone size: NA; V gene: TRBV5-1; CDR3 protein: CASSGVAGMSYEQYF; CDR3 DNA: TGCGCCAGCAGCGGGGTAGCGGGAATGTCCTACGAGCAGTACTTC